This TCR beta chain was recovered during a study of CD8 T cells in ankylosing spondylitis (dated by TCRdb to about 2017). Background for the entire study: To find TCR variants linked to disease, the study profiled T cell receptor beta repertoires in ankylosing spondylitis patients and healthy donors. Peripheral blood samples were taken, and synovial fluid was additionally collected from ankylosing spondylitis patients. The full study cohort was made up of approximately 24 ankylosing spondylitis patients and around 100 healthy donors.

Notes on this clonotype: What this receptor recognizes is not known. Per-nucleotide qualities are absent, and no much larger clonotype sits a single base away.

The sequencer listed for this sample is Illumina HiSeq 2500. Quantitative 5'-RACE with molecular barcodes was used to prepare TCR beta libraries. Per the authors' processing: A new computational method based on a probabilistic model of VDJ rearrangement was used to identify disease-linked TCR variants. Using fastp at Q25 and MiXCR, TCRdb reprocessed the public reads and kept productive beta chains. Every CDR3 protein is listed once, alongside the most common genes and DNA of its rows. Clone size and V and J calls follow TCRdb, not the original study. This sample comprises roughly 220,000 distinct CDR3 sequences, about 10% of them detected only once. Approximately 20% of the sample lies in the top ten. According to the germline V gene, CDR1 reads SGHTA and CDR2 reads FQGNSA. The CDR3 runs 15 residues from the cysteine to the phenylalanine. Just the 45-base CDR3 DNA is kept, in frame starting at base 1. V and J are truncated by 1 base and 2 bases respectively, leaving an intervening sequence of 12 bases.

Findings and caveats that apply to the study as a whole: Some TCR beta motif variants had previously been reported in synovial fluid and blood of reactive arthritis patients, which suggested common disease-initiation mechanisms. Significant enrichment of the disease-linked clones was reported in matched synovial fluid samples from ankylosing spondylitis patients. A TCR beta motif made up of 7 to 9 highly homologous amino acid variants appeared to be characteristic of blood from ankylosing spondylitis patients. A CD8+ phenotype was shown by the disease-linked clones, which were found at relatively low frequencies in peripheral blood.

The specimen was blood, either unsorted or a sorted T cell fraction (not recorded which). The sequence joins TRBV7-2 to TRBJ2-7; the D gene is perhaps TRBD1, on 5 matching bases. The clonotype comes from a male donor with ankylosing spondylitis or in good health (not recorded which). This receptor carries the CDR3 CASSLGQTLPYEQYF. The nucleotide sequence is given as TGTGCCAGCAGCTTAGGACAGACACTTCCCTACGAGCAGTACTTC.